Listed below are T cell receptor beta chains from one sample, sequenced in a study of cytomegalovirus exposure and HLA in healthy donors. This table comes from immunoSEQ multiplex PCR, and its TCRdb copy is limited to in-frame clones, with some not included. The sample includes some 95,000 clones, just over 65% of them seen just once. Sequencing was done on a sample of PBMCs. Receptor source: a man younger than 45 in good health and CMV-seronegative. Both conserved end residues are part of each CDR3. The D gene is left open where the match is weak. Part of the rows lack a size; the others show once, few, many or a class for expanded clones.

cdr3_aa | cdr3_nt | v_call | d_call | j_call | clone_size
CASSDLISRTF | TGTGCCAGCAGTGATCTGATTAGTCGAACCTTC | TRBV6-1 | NA | TRBJ1-2 | NA
CASSLEGATNEKLFF | TGTGCCAGCAGTCTTGAGGGGGCAACTAATGAAAAACTGTTTTTT | TRBV6-6 | NA | TRBJ1-4 | NA
CASSLEPHTEAFF | TGTGCCAGCAGCTTGGAGCCTCACACTGAAGCTTTCTTT | TRBV7-2 | NA | TRBJ1-1 | once
CASSLQGNTIYF | TGTGCCAGTAGTTTACAAGGAAACACCATATATTTT | TRBV19 | NA | TRBJ1-3 | NA
CASSTPFDGNYEQYF | TGTGCCAGTAGTACACCCTTCGACGGGAACTACGAGCAGTACTTC | TRBV19 | NA | TRBJ2-7 | once
CAIRSGERGTIYF | TGTGCCATCAGAAGTGGGGAGAGAGGAACCATATATTTT | TRBV10-3 | NA | TRBJ1-3 | few
CASSFAGTEAFF | TGTGCCAGCAGCTTCGCGGGCACTGAAGCTTTCTTT | TRBV7-3 | NA | TRBJ1-1 | NA
CASSLARPGMAREQYF | TGCGCCAGCAGCTTGGCCCGGCCAGGGATGGCTCGCGAGCAGTACTTC | TRBV5-1 | NA | TRBJ2-7 | NA
CASSQEGVTGEGNIQYF | TGCGCCAGCAGCCAAGAGGGAGTAACGGGGGAAGGAAACATTCAGTACTTC | TRBV4-1 | NA | TRBJ2-4 | NA
CASSRDRGKYEQYF | TGTGCCAGCAGCAGAGACAGGGGAAAATACGAGCAGTACTTC | TRBV7-2 | TRBD1 | TRBJ2-7 | NA
CSVERGDRYTGELFF | TGCAGCGTTGAACGGGGGGACAGGTACACCGGGGAGCTGTTTTTT | TRBV29-1 | NA | TRBJ2-2 | once
CASSLEGRMNTEAFF | TGTGCCAGTAGCCTGGAGGGACGCATGAACACTGAAGCTTTCTTT | TRBV19 | NA | TRBJ1-1 | NA
CASSQRLGGSGTEAFF | TGCGCCAGCAGCCAAAGACTGGGAGGTTCTGGCACTGAAGCTTTCTTT | TRBV4-3 | NA | TRBJ1-1 | NA
CASTHPRTGNEQFF | TGTGCCAGCACCCACCCGAGGACAGGGAATGAGCAGTTCTTC | TRBV7-9 | TRBD1 | TRBJ2-1 | NA
CAWMIRAGDGYTF | TGTGCCTGGATGATAAGGGCGGGAGATGGCTACACCTTC | TRBV30 | NA | TRBJ1-2 | NA
CASNPSRGVYGYTF | TGTGCCAGTAATCCAAGCAGGGGTGTCTATGGCTACACCTTC | TRBV19 | NA | TRBJ1-2 | few
CASSPEQETEAFF | TGTGCCAGCTCACCGGAACAGGAGACTGAAGCTTTCTTT | TRBV18 | NA | TRBJ1-1 | NA
CASSLSGGEDGYTF | TGCGCCAGCAGCTTGTCAGGGGGAGAGGATGGCTACACCTTC | TRBV5-1 | TRBD1 | TRBJ1-2 | NA
CASSLWAGIKNIQYF | TGTGCCAGCAGCCTCTGGGCGGGTATCAAAAACATTCAGTACTTC | TRBV7-2 | NA | TRBJ2-4 | NA
CASSPVSGGGTEAFF | TGTGCCAGCAGCCCCGTCAGTGGGGGAGGCACTGAAGCTTTCTTT | TRBV7-6 | NA | TRBJ1-1 | NA
CASSPDGRGGYTF | TGTGCCAGCAGCCCGGACGGGAGGGGTGGCTACACCTTC | TRBV7-9 | NA | TRBJ1-2 | NA
CASMISRGTGELFF | TGTGCCAGCATGATATCCAGGGGAACCGGGGAGCTGTTTTTT | TRBV27 | NA | TRBJ2-2 | few
CASSTETGVTEAFF | TGTGCCAGCAGCACCGAGACAGGGGTGACTGAAGCTTTCTTT | TRBV11-3 | TRBD1 | TRBJ1-1 | NA
CASSLYGGLREQYF | TGCGCCAGCAGCTTGTACGGGGGGCTCAGGGAGCAGTACTTC | TRBV5-1 | NA | TRBJ2-7 | NA
CAISDSGRTYEQYF | TGTGCCATCAGTGATTCAGGGCGGACCTACGAGCAGTACTTC | TRBV10-3 | NA | TRBJ2-7 | NA
CASSVDASPNYGYTF | TGTGCCAGCAGCGTAGACGCGAGTCCTAACTATGGCTACACCTTC | TRBV9 | NA | TRBJ1-2 | NA
CASSLAGGRYEQYF | TGTGCCAGCAGCTTAGCTGGGGGCCGATACGAGCAGTACTTC | TRBV7-2 | NA | TRBJ2-7 | few
CASSRRTEETQYF | TGCGCCAGCAGTCGTCGGACAGAAGAGACCCAGTACTTC | TRBV4-1 | NA | TRBJ2-5 | NA
CASSLVNGGIMNTEAFF | TGTGCCAGCAGCTTAGTGAATGGGGGGATAATGAACACTGAAGCTTTCTTT | TRBV7-9 | NA | TRBJ1-1 | NA
CAWSQGTSGGSTDTQYF | TGTGCCTGGAGCCAGGGCACTAGCGGGGGTAGCACAGATACGCAGTATTTT | TRBV30 | TRBD2 | TRBJ2-3 | NA
CASSLAGALYEQYF | TGTGCCAGCAGTTTAGCGGGAGCGCTCTACGAGCAGTACTTC | TRBV28 | TRBD2 | TRBJ2-7 | few
CAWSYGSPNSPLHF | TGTGCCTGGTCGTACGGGTCTCCAAATTCACCCCTCCACTTT | TRBV30 | NA | TRBJ1-6 | NA
CASSLGAVVNNEQFF | TGTGCCAGCAGCTTAGGGGCGGTAGTAAACAATGAGCAGTTCTTC | TRBV5-4 | NA | TRBJ2-1 | NA
CASSIRTAGGQETQYF | TGTGCCAGCAGTATCCGGACTGCGGGAGGCCAAGAGACCCAGTACTTC | TRBV28 | TRBD2 | TRBJ2-5 | NA
CSVEEGPGGNTIYF | TGCAGCGTTGAAGAGGGGCCTGGAGGAAACACCATATATTTT | TRBV29-1 | NA | TRBJ1-3 | NA
CASSYFRTGVYEQYF | TGTGCCAGCAGTTACTTTCGGACGGGAGTCTACGAGCAGTACTTC | TRBV6-5 | NA | TRBJ2-7 | NA
CASSGTEGETQYF | TGTGCCAGTAGCGGGACAGAGGGGGAGACCCAGTACTTC | TRBV19 | TRBD1 | TRBJ2-5 | NA
CASVSTGRSYNEQFF | TGTGCCAGCGTTTCGACAGGGAGGTCCTACAATGAGCAGTTCTTC | TRBV19 | NA | TRBJ2-1 | NA
CSVVGQPNTEAFF | TGCAGCGTAGTCGGACAGCCGAACACTGAAGCTTTCTTT | TRBV29-1 | NA | TRBJ1-1 | few
CASSKRVDSNQPQHF | TGTGCCAGCAGCAAGCGGGTGGATAGCAATCAGCCCCAGCATTTT | TRBV21-1 | NA | TRBJ1-5 | NA
CSVDRGRNEQFF | TGCAGCGTAGACAGGGGAAGAAATGAGCAGTTCTTC | TRBV29-1 | TRBD1 | TRBJ2-1 | NA
CASSQDGGRKLTPQPQHF | TGTGCCAGCAGCCAAGATGGTGGGAGGAAACTAACCCCCCAGCCCCAGCATTTT | TRBV4-2 | NA | TRBJ1-5 | few
CASSFPFSGGAPYEQYF | TGTGCCAGCAGCTTCCCCTTTAGCGGGGGGGCCCCCTACGAGCAGTACTTC | TRBV5-4 | TRBD2 | TRBJ2-7 | NA